A single sample is the source of the 11 T cell receptor beta chains below, sequenced in a study of T cell responses to AZD1222 COVID-19 vaccine. The repertoire was sequenced with immunoSEQ multiplex PCR; TCRdb's copy has only in-frame clones and lacks some. The data show under 130,000 clones, around 89% seen once. Specimen: peripheral blood, collected on day 0 of AZD1222 vaccination. The receptors shown here come from an adult in good health.

The chain joins TRBV3-1 (or the pseudogene TRBV3-2) to TRBJ1-1; D is unresolved. There are 14 residues in the CDR3. Germline CDR1 and CDR2: LGHDT and YNNKEL (reference sequence). Trimming removed 2 bases from V and 7 bases from J, with 14 bases in between. For the CDR3, the DNA is TGTGCCAGCAGCCAACCCGGACGCTACGGTGAAGCTTTCTTT. This codes for CASSQPGRYGEAFF.

The chain couples TRBV11-3 to TRBJ2-5, with D possibly being TRBD2 (6 bases). The CDR3 is 16 amino acids. Germline V gene sequence: CDR1 SGHNT, CDR2 YENEEA. The ends were cut back, 3 bases at V and 4 bases at J, with 18 bases in the middle. This CDR3 is CASSFTETGRRETQYF. As DNA, the CDR3 is TGTGCCAGCAGCTTCACGGAAACGGGGAGGAGAGAGACCCAGTACTTC.

V gene TRBV6-4 combines with J gene TRBJ2-1, with D possibly being TRBD1 or TRBD2 (5 bases each). V was cut by 3 bases and J by 0 bases, with 12 bases left in between. Germline CDR1 reads MRHNA; CDR2 reads SNTAGT. The CDR3 contains 16 residues. The CDR3 nucleotides read TGTGCCAGCAGTGAAGCGGCAGGGAGCTCCTACAATGAGCAGTTCTTC. Translated, it gives CASSEAAGSSYNEQFF.

This rearrangement joins TRBV28 to TRBJ2-5, with D perhaps matching TRBD1 or TRBD2 (5 bases each). V lost 4 bases and J lost 1, with 16 bases in between. Germline CDR1 and CDR2: MDHEN and SYDVKM. The CDR3 loop spans 16 amino acids. The CDR3 sequence is CASSSPQPGPQETQYF. In DNA, the CDR3 is TGTGCCAGCAGTTCCCCGCAACCGGGACCCCAAGAGACCCAGTACTTC.

The rearrangement joins TRBV5-1 to TRBJ1-3; 7 nucleotides match TRBD1. The germline gives CDR1 SGHRS, CDR2 YFSETQ. The CDR3 is made up of 14 amino acids. V lost 4 bases, J lost 2 bases, and 3 bases stayed unmatched. This chain's CDR3 is CASSGRGAGNTIYF. The CDR3 nucleotides are TGCGCCAGCAGCGGCAGGGGGGCTGGAAACACCATATATTTT. Supplemented by reference TRBV5-1 and TRBJ1-3, the full variable domain reads KAGVTQTPRYLIKTRGQQVTLSCSPISGHRSVSWYQQTPGQGLQFLFEYFSETQRNKGNFPGRFSGRQFSNSRSEMNVSTLELGDSALYLCASSGRGAGNTIYFGEGSWLTVV.

This chain uses TRBV9 with TRBJ2-3, with D perhaps TRBD2 (6 bases). CDR1 and CDR2 from the germline V gene are SGDLS and YYNGEE. The V end lost 1 base, the J end lost 4 bases, and 22 bases lay between the germline ends. This CDR3 is 18 amino acids long. The CDR3: CASSVRGLGSGGPDTQYF. The DNA of the CDR3 is TGTGCCAGCAGCGTACGAGGGTTGGGTAGCGGAGGGCCAGATACGCAGTATTTT.

The chain combines TRBV18 with TRBJ1-2; D is unresolved. Trimming took 4 bases from V and 12 from J, leaving 18 bases between them. The CDR3 is 13 amino acids. Germline values: CDR1 KGHSH, CDR2 LQKENI. CDR3 in amino acids: CASSRTTEPGNTF. Written as DNA, the CDR3 is TGTGCCAGCTCACGGACGACGGAGCCTGGTAACACCTTC.

This clone came up a few times. V and J are TRBV10-3 and TRBJ2-1; no clear D. Between the trimmed V and J ends, which lost 7 bases and 3 bases, there was a span of 13 bases. The length of the CDR3 is 14 residues. CDR1 is ENHRY and CDR2 is SYGVKD in the germline V gene. CDR3 DNA sequence: TGTGCCATCACTCAACCTGGCCTCTACAATGAGCAGTTCTTC. Residues: CAITQPGLYNEQFF.

The J gene is TRBJ1-1, the V gene TRBV7-9, with unresolved D. The germline V and J ends were trimmed by 3 bases and 5 bases, with 7 bases remaining between them. CDR3 length equals 12 residues. Germline CDR1 reads SEHNR; CDR2 reads FQNEAQ (reference sequence). The CDR3 DNA reads TGTGCCAGCAGCTTCTTTAAAACTGAAGCTTTCTTT. Encoded protein: CASSFFKTEAFF.

The chain has TRBV6-6 and TRBJ1-1; maybe TRBD1 (6 bases). Trimming removed 5 bases from V and 4 bases from J, with 14 bases in between. CDR1 is MNHNY, CDR2 SVGAGI, per germline (reference sequence). CDR3 size: 14 residues. For the CDR3, the DNA is TGTGCCAGCAGTGCAAACCAGGGGAGCACTGAAGCTTTCTTT. Its protein is CASSANQGSTEAFF.

The table lists this clone with a few counts. This sequence joins TRBV7-9 and TRBJ2-7; D uncertain. Germline CDR1 SEHNR, CDR2 FQNEAQ (reference sequence). Trimming cost V 4 bases and J 3 bases, with 10 bases left between them. The CDR3 covers 13 residues. In DNA, the CDR3 is TGTGCCAGCAGCTCGGGCAGGTACTACGAGCAGTACTTC. Amino acids: CASSSGRYYEQYF.